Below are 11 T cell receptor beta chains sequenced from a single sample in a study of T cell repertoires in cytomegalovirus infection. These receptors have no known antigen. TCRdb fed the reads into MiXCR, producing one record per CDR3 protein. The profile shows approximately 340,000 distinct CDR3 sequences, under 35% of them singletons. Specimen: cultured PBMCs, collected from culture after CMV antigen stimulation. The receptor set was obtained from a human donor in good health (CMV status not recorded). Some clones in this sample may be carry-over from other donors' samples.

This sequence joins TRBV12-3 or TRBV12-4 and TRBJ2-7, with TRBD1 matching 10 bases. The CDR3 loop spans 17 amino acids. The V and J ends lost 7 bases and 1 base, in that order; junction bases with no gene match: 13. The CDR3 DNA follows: TGTGCCAGCACTTCAATACCCGGGACAGGGGAGTCCTACGAGCAGTACTTC. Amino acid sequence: CASTSIPGTGESYEQYF.

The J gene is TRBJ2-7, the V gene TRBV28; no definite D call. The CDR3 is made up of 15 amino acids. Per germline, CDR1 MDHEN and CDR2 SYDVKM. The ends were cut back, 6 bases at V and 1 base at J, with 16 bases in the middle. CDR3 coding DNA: TGTGCCAGCAGCCGGGCCTCGAGCAATTCCTACGAGCAGTACTTC. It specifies CASSRASSNSYEQYF.

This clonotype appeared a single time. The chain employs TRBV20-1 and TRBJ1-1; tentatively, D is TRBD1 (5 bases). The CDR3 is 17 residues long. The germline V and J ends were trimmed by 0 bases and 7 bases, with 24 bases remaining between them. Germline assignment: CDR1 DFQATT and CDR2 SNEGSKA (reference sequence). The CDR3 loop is CSAREDGRRRGAGEAFF. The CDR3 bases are TGCAGTGCTAGAGAAGACGGGCGGCGTCGCGGGGCGGGTGAAGCTTTCTTT.

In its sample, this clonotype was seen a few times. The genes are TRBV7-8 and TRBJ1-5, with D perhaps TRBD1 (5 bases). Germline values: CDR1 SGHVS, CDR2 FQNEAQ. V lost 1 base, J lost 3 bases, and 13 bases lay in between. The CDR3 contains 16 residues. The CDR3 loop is CASSLGPAGHNQPQHF. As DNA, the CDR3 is TGTGCCAGCAGCTTAGGGCCCGCAGGGCACAATCAGCCCCAGCATTTT.

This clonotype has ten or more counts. The CDR3 region is CASSLMEGPASNQPQHF. CDR3 bases: TGTGCCAGCAGTTTAATGGAGGGACCCGCTAGCAATCAGCCCCAGCATTTT. The V and J genes are TRBV28 and TRBJ1-5; D may be TRBD1 (5 bases). The CDR3 covers 17 residues. V lost 2 bases, J lost 0 bases, and 14 bases lay in between. Per germline, CDR1 MDHEN and CDR2 SYDVKM.

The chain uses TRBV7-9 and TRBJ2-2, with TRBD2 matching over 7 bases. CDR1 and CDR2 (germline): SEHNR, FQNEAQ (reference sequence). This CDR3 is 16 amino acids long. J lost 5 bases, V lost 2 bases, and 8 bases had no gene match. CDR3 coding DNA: TGTGCCAGCAGCTTATCCCTTCAGCGGGAAACCGGGGAGCTGTTTTTT. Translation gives CASSLSLQRETGELFF.

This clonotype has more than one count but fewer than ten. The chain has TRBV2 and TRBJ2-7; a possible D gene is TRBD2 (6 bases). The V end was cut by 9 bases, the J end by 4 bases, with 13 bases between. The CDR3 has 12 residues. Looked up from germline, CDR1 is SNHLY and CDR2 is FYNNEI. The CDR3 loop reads CASLGGIYEQYF. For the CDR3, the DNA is TGTGCCAGTTTGGGGGGTATTTACGAGCAGTACTTC.

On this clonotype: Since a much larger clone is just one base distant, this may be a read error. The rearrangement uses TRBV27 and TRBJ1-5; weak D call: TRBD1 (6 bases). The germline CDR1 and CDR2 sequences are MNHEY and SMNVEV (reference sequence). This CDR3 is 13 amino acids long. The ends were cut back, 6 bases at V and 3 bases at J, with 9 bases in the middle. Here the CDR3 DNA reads TGTGCCAGCAGCAGGGACATCAATCAGCCCCAGCATTTT. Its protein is CASSRDINQPQHF.

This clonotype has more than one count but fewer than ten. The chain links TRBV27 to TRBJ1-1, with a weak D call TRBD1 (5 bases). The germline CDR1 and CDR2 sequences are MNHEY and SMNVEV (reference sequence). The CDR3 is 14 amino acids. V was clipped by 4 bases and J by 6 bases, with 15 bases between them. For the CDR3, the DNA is TGTGCCAGCAGTTACGGGACGCCCTCGGCTGAAGCTTTCTTT. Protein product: CASSYGTPSAEAFF.

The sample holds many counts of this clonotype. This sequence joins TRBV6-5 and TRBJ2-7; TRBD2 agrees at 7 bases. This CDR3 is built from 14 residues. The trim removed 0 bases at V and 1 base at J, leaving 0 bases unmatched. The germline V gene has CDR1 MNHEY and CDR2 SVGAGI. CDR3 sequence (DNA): TGTGCCAGCAGTTACTCAGCGGGGTCCTACGAGCAGTACTTC. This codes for CASSYSAGSYEQYF.

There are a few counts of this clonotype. As DNA, the CDR3 is TGTGCCAGCAGCTTAGTCGGGACAGGGGGTCGAGGCCATGGCTACACCTTC. It specifies CASSLVGTGGRGHGYTF. The chain joins TRBV11-2 to TRBJ1-2; TRBD1 aligns across 11 bases. V lost 1 base, J lost 6 bases, and 10 bases stayed unmatched. The V gene's germline CDR1 is SGHAT and CDR2 FQNNGV. CDR3 size: 17 residues.